This TCR beta chain was recorded in a study of blood T cell repertoires in COVID-19. Study as a whole: There were acute and convalescent COVID-19 samples, and they came from the United States, Italy and Spain. T cells, B-cell-depleted T cells, or PBMCs supplied cDNA or gDNA.

Generated by immunoSEQ multiplex PCR, the TCRdb table keeps only in-frame clones and is missing some. The sample yields about 46,000 clones, about 88% seen once. Germline V lookup: CDR1 SGHKS, CDR2 YYEKEE (reference sequence). V dropped 0 bases and J dropped 4 bases, with 11 bases sitting between them. The length of the CDR3 is 15 residues. J is TRBJ1-5 and V is TRBV5-5; D not resolved. This receptor was obtained from a man aged 45-65 years with active COVID-19. Sequenced input: peripheral blood. DNA for the CDR3: TGTGCCAGCAGCTTGGGAGGGATTTGGAATCAGCCCCAGCATTTT. This codes for CASSLGGIWNQPQHF.